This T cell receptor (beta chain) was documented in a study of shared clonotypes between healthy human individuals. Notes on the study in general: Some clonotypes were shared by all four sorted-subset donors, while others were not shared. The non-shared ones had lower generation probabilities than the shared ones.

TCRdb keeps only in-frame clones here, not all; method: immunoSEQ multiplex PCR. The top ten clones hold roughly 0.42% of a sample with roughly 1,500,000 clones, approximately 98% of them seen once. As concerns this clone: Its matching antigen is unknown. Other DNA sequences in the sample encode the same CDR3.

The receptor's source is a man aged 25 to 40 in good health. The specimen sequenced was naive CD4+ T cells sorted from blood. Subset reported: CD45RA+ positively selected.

The CDR3 reads CASSLVGSTDTQYF. The CDR3, as DNA: TGTGCCAGCAGCTTAGTCGGTAGCACAGATACGCAGTATTTT. The chain uses TRBV7-9 and TRBJ2-3; D ambiguous. V was trimmed by 1 base and J by 0 bases, leaving 5 bases between them. The germline CDR1 and CDR2 sequences are SEHNR and FQNEAQ (reference sequence). This CDR3 spans 14 amino acids.